One sample yielded the 19 T cell receptor beta chains listed below, sequenced in a study of shared clonotypes between healthy human individuals. Terminally differentiated effector memory CD45RA+ cells were excluded by CCR7 positive selection of CD45RO-negative cells. Assay used: immunoSEQ multiplex PCR; TCRdb lists only in-frame clones, some missing. Found here are under 700,000 clones, 85% to 95% of them singletons; the top ten hold about 0.11%. Source material: naive CD8+ T cells sorted from blood. These receptors all stem from a woman younger than 45 in good health.

This sequence joins TRBV19 and TRBJ2-5; D may be TRBD1 or TRBD2 (5 bases each). CDR1 and CDR2 from the germline V gene are LNHDA and SQIVND (reference sequence). Trimming took 7 bases from V and 0 from J, leaving 12 bases between them. The CDR3 is 14 residues long. CDR3 sequence reads: CASMAGADQETQYF. DNA of the CDR3: TGTGCCAGTATGGCCGGGGCAGACCAAGAGACCCAGTACTTC.

The genes are TRBV11-2 and TRBJ1-4; unclear D gene. The CDR3 sequence is 14 residues long. CDR1 is SGHAT, CDR2 FQNNGV, per germline. The V and J ends lost 3 bases and 4 bases respectively, with 9 bases between them. The CDR3 protein is CASSFLGNNEKLFF. CDR3 in DNA: TGTGCCAGCAGCTTCTTGGGGAATAATGAAAAACTGTTTTTT.

This chain joins TRBV29-1 and TRBJ1-2; D remains unclear. CDR3 length: 11 residues. Between the trimmed V and J ends, which lost 7 bases and 8 bases, there was a span of 14 bases. Germline CDR1 reads SQVTM; CDR2 reads ANQGSEA. The DNA of the CDR3 is TGCAGCGCCGGAAGAATGGGGGGCTACACCTTC. It encodes CSAGRMGGYTF.

V usage is TRBV11-1 and J usage is TRBJ2-1, with a weak D call TRBD2 (5 bases). Germline V CDR1 and CDR2: SGHAT, FQDESV (reference sequence). The CDR3 loop spans 15 amino acids. With 4 bases removed from V and 2 bases from J, the gap between germline ends came to 12 bases. The CDR3: CASSSWRNTYNEQFF. In DNA, the CDR3 is TGTGCCAGCAGCTCCTGGAGGAATACCTACAATGAGCAGTTCTTC.

The CDR3 sequence is CASDNLDRGHEQYF. CDR3 DNA: TGTGCCAGCGACAATTTGGACAGGGGCCACGAGCAGTACTTC. The V and J genes are TRBV27 and TRBJ2-7, with 9 bases fitting TRBD1. Germline V gene sequence: CDR1 MNHEY, CDR2 SMNVEV (reference sequence). The CDR3 has 14 residues. Unmatched junction bases numbered 10, after V lost 8 bases and J lost 5 bases.

The chain carries TRBV28 and TRBJ2-3; D perhaps matches TRBD1 (6 bases). V was cut by 10 bases and J by 0 bases, with 14 bases left in between. Per the germline V gene, CDR1 is MDHEN and CDR2 is SYDVKM. This CDR3 has 14 amino acids. The CDR3 sequence: CATAQQGSTDTQYF. The DNA of the CDR3 is TGTGCCACCGCCCAACAGGGAAGCACAGATACGCAGTATTTT.

The chain links TRBV28 to TRBJ2-3, with D maybe TRBD2 (6 bases). The CDR3 sequence is 13 residues long. Looked up from germline, CDR1 is MDHEN and CDR2 is SYDVKM. V was shortened by 3 bases and J by 8 bases, with 12 bases between the two germline ends. Here the CDR3 DNA reads TGTGCCAGCAGTTTTGTCCTGCGGGGTACGCAGTATTTT. Encoded protein: CASSFVLRGTQYF.

The chain links TRBV15 to TRBJ2-1; tentatively, D is TRBD1 or TRBD2 (5 bases each). Germline CDR1 is LNHNV and CDR2 is YYDKDF (reference sequence). The germline V and J ends were trimmed by 1 base and 8 bases, with 18 bases remaining between them. This CDR3 has 16 amino acids. CDR3 residues: CATSRVVTPGTDEQFF. The CDR3 nucleotides read TGTGCCACCAGCAGAGTTGTCACTCCGGGGACCGATGAGCAGTTCTTC.

The V and J genes are TRBV29-1 and TRBJ2-7; 7 nucleotides agree with TRBD1. Trimming took 2 bases from V and 4 from J; bases not matched to a gene: 11. Germline values: CDR1 SQVTM, CDR2 ANQGSEA. This CDR3 has 15 residues. CDR3 sequence reads: CSVETPTGNSYEQYF. CDR3 DNA: TGCAGCGTTGAAACCCCGACAGGGAACTCATACGAGCAGTACTTC.

V gene TRBV7-8 combines with J gene TRBJ2-7; TRBD1 matches at 12 bases. From germline, CDR1 is SGHVS and CDR2 FQNEAQ. This CDR3 has 14 amino acids. V was clipped by 3 bases and J by 7 bases; unmatched bases: 4. The CDR3 reads CASSLGQGAQEQYF. CDR3 nucleotide sequence: TGTGCCAGCAGCTTGGGACAGGGGGCTCAAGAGCAGTACTTC. The variable domain in full, completed from reference TRBV7-8 and TRBJ2-7, reads GAGVSQSPRYKVAKRGQDVALRCDPISGHVSLFWYQQALGQGPEFLTYFQNEAQLDKSGLPSDRFFAERPEGSVSTLKIQRTQQEDSAVYLCASSLGQGAQEQYFGPGTRLTVT.

V is TRBV6-6 and J is TRBJ2-1; 12 bases are shared with TRBD1. The CDR3 runs 15 residues. Germline V gene data show CDR1 as MNHNY and CDR2 as SVGAGI (reference sequence). Trimming removed 5 bases from V and 8 bases from J; junction bases left unmatched: 7. CDR3 in DNA: TGTGCCAGCAGTCCCGGGACAGGGGGCACGGATGAGCAGTTCTTC. Protein: CASSPGTGGTDEQFF.

The chain links TRBV9 to TRBJ2-3; 10 bases line up with TRBD2. The CDR3 spans 14 residues. Germline values: CDR1 SGDLS, CDR2 YYNGEE. With 4 bases clipped from V and 2 bases from J, the junction kept 1 base outside the gene matches. CDR3 protein: CASSTSGITDTQYF. DNA for the CDR3: TGTGCCAGCAGCACTAGCGGGATCACAGATACGCAGTATTTT.

The table lists this clone with a count of one. The CDR3 is CASSQDAATYNEQFF. The CDR3 bases are TGTGCCAGCAGCCAAGATGCAGCCACGTACAATGAGCAGTTCTTC. The chain couples TRBV4-2 to TRBJ2-1; D is undetermined. Between the trimmed V and J ends, which lost 0 bases and 4 bases, there was a span of 10 bases. The CDR3 totals 15 residues. Germline CDR1 LGHNA, CDR2 YNFKEQ.

This clone showed up just once. The CDR3 DNA sequence: TGTGCCAGCAGCTTAGGGGACAATGAGCAGTTCTTC. Its translation: CASSLGDNEQFF. The chain has TRBV7-2 and TRBJ2-1; unclear D gene. Germline V CDR1 and CDR2: SGHTA, FQGNSA. Trimming pared 1 base from V and 5 bases from J, leaving 3 bases between. This CDR3 region has 12 residues. The complete variable domain, with remaining parts taken from reference TRBV7-2 and TRBJ2-1, reads GAGVSQSPSNKVTEKGKDVELRCDPISGHTALYWYRQSLGQGLEFLIYFQGNSAPDKSGLPSDRFSAERTGGSVSTLTIQRTQQEDSAVYLCASSLGDNEQFFGPGTRLTVL.

The chain combines TRBV30 with TRBJ2-7; 7 positions match TRBD1. This CDR3 is built from 15 residues. Germline CDR1 GTSNPN, CDR2 SVGIG (reference sequence). After removal of 3 bases from V and 1 base from J, the junction contained 9 bases not matched to a gene. The CDR3 loop reads CAWSQRGQSSYEQYF. As DNA, the CDR3 is TGTGCCTGGAGCCAGAGGGGGCAATCTTCCTACGAGCAGTACTTC.

The chain carries TRBV27 and TRBJ2-7; 11 positions agree with TRBD2. The CDR3 runs to 15 residues. The germline V gene has CDR1 MNHEY and CDR2 SMNVEV (reference sequence). V dropped 5 bases and J dropped 2; count of bases not matched to a gene: 5. As DNA, the CDR3 is TGTGCCAGCAGTGCACTAGCGGGAGCAACCTACGAGCAGTACTTC. This encodes CASSALAGATYEQYF.

The chain recombines TRBV6-1 with TRBJ2-7; 8 bases match TRBD2. The V gene end was trimmed by 4 bases and the J gene end by 2 bases; junction bases not matched to a gene: 10. This CDR3 is 16 amino acids long. The germline CDR1 and CDR2 sequences are MNHNS and SASEGT. The CDR3 DNA reads as TGTGCCAGCAGTGCGTTGAGGAGCGGGAGCACCTACGAGCAGTACTTC. This translates into CASSALRSGSTYEQYF.

The chain recombines TRBV28 with TRBJ2-2; 10 bases line up with TRBD2. The CDR3 length is 16 residues. Looked up from germline, CDR1 is MDHEN and CDR2 is SYDVKM. V was clipped by 4 bases and J by 6 bases; unmatched bases: 8. CDR3 sequence reads: CASSSTLAGVPGELFF. Here the CDR3 DNA reads TGTGCCAGCAGTTCTACCCTAGCGGGAGTCCCCGGGGAGCTGTTTTTT. The full variable domain, completed using reference TRBV28 and TRBJ2-2, is DVKVTQSSRYLVKRTGEKVFLECVQDMDHENMFWYRQDPGLGLRLIYFSYDVKMKEKGDIPEGYSVSREKKERFSLILESASTNQTSMYLCASSSTLAGVPGELFFGEGSRLTVL.

This sequence joins TRBV4-1 and TRBJ1-5; D is possibly TRBD1 (5 bases). The CDR3 runs 14 residues. Germline V gene lookup returns CDR1 MGHRA and CDR2 YSYEKL. With 1 base removed from V and 1 base from J, the gap between germline ends came to 5 bases. CDR3 loop: CASSQGQSNQPQHF. The CDR3 DNA is TGCGCCAGCAGCCAAGGACAGAGCAATCAGCCCCAGCATTTT.